Shown below are 9 T cell receptor beta chains from a single sample sequenced in a study of shared clonotypes between healthy human individuals. TCRdb's table, derived via immunoSEQ multiplex PCR, lists solely in-frame clones and lacks some. The repertoire holds 450,000 to 500,000 clones, with approximately 82% as singletons. Sequencing was performed on PBMCs. These receptors all come from a woman aged 40 to 50 in good health. Some clones in this sample may be carry-over from other donors' samples.

The chain is built from TRBV15 and TRBJ2-6; D remains unclear. The CDR3 extends over 16 amino acids. CDR1 is LNHNV, CDR2 YYDKDF, per germline (reference sequence). V shed 0 bases and J shed 2 bases, with 8 bases lying between them. The CDR3 nucleotides read TGTGCCACCAGCAGAGATTTCGCTGCTGGGGCCAACGTCCTGACTTTC. It codes for CATSRDFAAGANVLTF.

J is TRBJ2-1 and V is TRBV4-3, with TRBD2 matching 8 bases. The V and J ends lost 4 bases and 5 bases, in that order; junction bases with no gene match: 16. The CDR3 spans 18 residues. CDR1 is LGHNA and CDR2 is YSLEER in the germline V gene. CDR3 residues: CASSLRYKTSAYHNEQFF. In DNA form, the CDR3 reads TGCGCCAGCAGCCTCCGTTATAAGACTAGCGCATATCACAATGAGCAGTTCTTC.

This clone was seen once. The V and J genes are TRBV11-1 and TRBJ2-5; D possibly corresponds to TRBD2 (6 bases). CDR1 SGHAT and CDR2 FQDESV come from the germline V gene (reference sequence). V shed 5 bases and J shed 2 bases, with 12 bases lying between them. The length of the CDR3 is 14 residues. The CDR3 bases are TGTGCCAGCAGCCGCGGGACGGAGCAAGAGACCCAGTACTTC. This sequence encodes CASSRGTEQETQYF.

Concerning this clone itself: A much more abundant neighbour one base away suggests this may be a read error. Different DNA sequences within this sample yield the same CDR3. The genes are TRBV4-1 and TRBJ2-2; TRBD2 aligns across 9 bases. The CDR3 has 15 amino acids. Germline V gives CDR1 MGHRA, CDR2 YSYEKL. CDR3: CASRGAGGPDGELFF. CDR3 bases: TGCGCCTCCCGGGGGGCGGGAGGGCCTGACGGGGAGCTGTTCTTT.

The genes are TRBV7-8 and TRBJ2-7, with TRBD2 matching over 9 bases. The J segment lost 6 bases and the V segment lost 5 bases, leaving 8 bases of the junction unmatched. The CDR3 has 14 amino acids. Germline V gives CDR1 SGHVS, CDR2 FQNEAQ. The CDR3 region is CASSPLAGPREQYF. CDR3 bases: TGTGCCAGCAGCCCTCTAGCGGGACCTCGCGAGCAGTACTTC.

This chain connects TRBV11-3 to TRBJ2-1, with D perhaps assigned TRBD1 or TRBD2 (7 bases each). CDR3 size: 15 residues. The V gene's germline CDR1 is SGHNT and CDR2 YENEEA. Trimming stripped 1 base from V and 9 bases from J, with 16 bases between. Here the CDR3 DNA reads TGTGCCAGCAGCTTAGGTACAGGGGACTACGGTGAGCAGTTCTTC. It codes for CASSLGTGDYGEQFF.

The chain carries TRBV16 and TRBJ1-2, with a tentative D call TRBD1 (6 bases). Trimming cost V 0 bases and J 4 bases, with 12 bases left between them. The CDR3 loop spans 15 amino acids. Germline CDR1 is KGHSY and CDR2 is FQNENV. The CDR3 sequence: CASSQSTGIVYGYTF. CDR3 nucleotide sequence: TGTGCCAGCAGCCAATCCACAGGGATAGTCTATGGCTACACCTTC.

The V and J genes are TRBV18 and TRBJ2-7, with 7 bases identical to TRBD1. V shed 9 bases, J shed 5 bases, and the junction held 10 bases outside the gene matches. This CDR3 has 13 residues. In germline, CDR1 is KGHSH, CDR2 LQKENI. CDR3 loop: CASTTGVGDEQYF. The CDR3 nucleotides are TGTGCCAGTACCACAGGGGTAGGAGACGAGCAGTACTTC.

The chain joins TRBV6-1 to TRBJ2-1, with 12 bases fitting TRBD2. The V segment lost 6 bases and the J segment 6 bases; nucleotides outside the gene matches: 3. Looked up from germline, CDR1 is MNHNS and CDR2 is SASEGT. The CDR3 sequence is 14 residues long. CDR3 amino acids: CASRRLAGVNEQFF. The CDR3 DNA reads as TGTGCCAGCAGGAGACTAGCGGGAGTCAATGAGCAGTTCTTC.